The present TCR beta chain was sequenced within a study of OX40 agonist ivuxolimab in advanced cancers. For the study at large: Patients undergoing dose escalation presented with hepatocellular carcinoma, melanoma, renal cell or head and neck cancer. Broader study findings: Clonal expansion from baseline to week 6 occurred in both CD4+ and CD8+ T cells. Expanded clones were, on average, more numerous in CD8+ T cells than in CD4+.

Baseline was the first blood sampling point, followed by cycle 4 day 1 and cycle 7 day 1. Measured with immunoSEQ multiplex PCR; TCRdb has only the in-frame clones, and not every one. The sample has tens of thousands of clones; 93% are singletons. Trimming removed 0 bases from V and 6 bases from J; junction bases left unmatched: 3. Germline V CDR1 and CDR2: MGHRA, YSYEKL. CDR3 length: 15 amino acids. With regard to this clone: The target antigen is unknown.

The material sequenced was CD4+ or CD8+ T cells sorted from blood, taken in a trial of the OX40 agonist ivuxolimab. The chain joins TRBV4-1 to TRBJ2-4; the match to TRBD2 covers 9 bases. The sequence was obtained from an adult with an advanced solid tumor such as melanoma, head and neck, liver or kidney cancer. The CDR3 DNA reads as TGCGCCAGCAGCCAAGAAGGACTAGCGACAAACATTCAGTACTTC. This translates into CASSQEGLATNIQYF.